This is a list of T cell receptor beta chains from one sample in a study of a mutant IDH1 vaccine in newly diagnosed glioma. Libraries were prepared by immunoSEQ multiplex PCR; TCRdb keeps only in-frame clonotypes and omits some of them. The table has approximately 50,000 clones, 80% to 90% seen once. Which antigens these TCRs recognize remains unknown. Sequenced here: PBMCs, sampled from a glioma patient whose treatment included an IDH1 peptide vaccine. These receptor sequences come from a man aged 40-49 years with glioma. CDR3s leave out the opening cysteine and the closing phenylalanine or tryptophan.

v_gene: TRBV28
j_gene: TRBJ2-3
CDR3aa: ASRFSGLGDTQY

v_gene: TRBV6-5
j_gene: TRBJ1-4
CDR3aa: ASSYSAGGEKLF

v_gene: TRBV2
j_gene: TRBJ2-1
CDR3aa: ASSESKGVEQF

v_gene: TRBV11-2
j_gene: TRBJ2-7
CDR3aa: ASTRAVGQGLFYEQY

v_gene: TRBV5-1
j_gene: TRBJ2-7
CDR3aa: ASSPTGPYEQY

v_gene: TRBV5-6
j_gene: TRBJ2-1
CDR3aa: ASSGGASGSSYNEQF

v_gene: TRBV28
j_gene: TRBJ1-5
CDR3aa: ASSLSEQGTQH

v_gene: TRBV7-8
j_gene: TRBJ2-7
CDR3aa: ASSTSGPSYEQY

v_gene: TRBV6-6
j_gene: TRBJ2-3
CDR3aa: ASLTPADTQY

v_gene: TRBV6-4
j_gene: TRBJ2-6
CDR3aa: ASSTDRVTRGSGANVLT

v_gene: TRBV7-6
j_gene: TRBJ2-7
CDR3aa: ASSTGLDPYEQY

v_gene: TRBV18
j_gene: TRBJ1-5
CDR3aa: ASSPGQGAHNQPQH

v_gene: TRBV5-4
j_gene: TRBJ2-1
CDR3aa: ASSPAGVLSYNEQF

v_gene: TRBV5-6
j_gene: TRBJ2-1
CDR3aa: ASSFRGLTYNEQF

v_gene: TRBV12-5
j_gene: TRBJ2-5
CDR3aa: ATAGGGSETQY

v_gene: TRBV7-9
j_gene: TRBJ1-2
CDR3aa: ASSITPEGNYGYT

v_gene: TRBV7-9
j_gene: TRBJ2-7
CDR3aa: ASSLDHEQY

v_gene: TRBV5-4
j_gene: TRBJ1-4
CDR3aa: ASSWSGATNEKLF

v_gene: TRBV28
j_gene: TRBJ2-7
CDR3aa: ASSSQPSYEQY

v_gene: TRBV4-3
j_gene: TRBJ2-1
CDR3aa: ASSQDSWAGGLSDEQF

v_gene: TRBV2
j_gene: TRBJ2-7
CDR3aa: ASKTLGSSYEQY

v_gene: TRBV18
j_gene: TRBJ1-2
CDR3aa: ASHGVLRPNYGYT

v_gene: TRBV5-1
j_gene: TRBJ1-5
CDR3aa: ASSLEGGGGQPQH

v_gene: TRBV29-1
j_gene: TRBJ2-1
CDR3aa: SVVRVPVVNEQF

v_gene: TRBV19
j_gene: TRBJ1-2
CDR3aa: ASSKSGTGANYGYT

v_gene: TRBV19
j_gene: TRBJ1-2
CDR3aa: ASSPGQGASYGYT

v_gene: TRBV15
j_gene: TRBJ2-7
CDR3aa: ATSRAGEQY

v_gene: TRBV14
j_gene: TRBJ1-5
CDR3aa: ASSHPAGSNQPQH

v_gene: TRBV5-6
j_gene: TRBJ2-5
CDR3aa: ASSLTGQGGKTQY

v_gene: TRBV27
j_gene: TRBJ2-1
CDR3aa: ASSPIRGSSYNEQF

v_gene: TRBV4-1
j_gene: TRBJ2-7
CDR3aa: ASSLTSRASSYEQY

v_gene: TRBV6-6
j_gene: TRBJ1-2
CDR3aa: ASSSGPDGYT

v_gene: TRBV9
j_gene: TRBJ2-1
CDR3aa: ASSATGTSFNEQF

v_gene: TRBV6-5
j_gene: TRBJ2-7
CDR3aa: ASSYLYEQY

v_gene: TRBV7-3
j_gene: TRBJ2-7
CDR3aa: ASSLTGAGGVYEQY

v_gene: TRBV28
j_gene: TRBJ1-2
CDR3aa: ASSWDTNYGYT

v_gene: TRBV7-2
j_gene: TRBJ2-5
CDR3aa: ASSGRQIISGRGRETQY

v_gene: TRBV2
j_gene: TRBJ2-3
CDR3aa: AGGLAGVLDTQY

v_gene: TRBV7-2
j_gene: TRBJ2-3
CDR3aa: ASTLGGTDTQY

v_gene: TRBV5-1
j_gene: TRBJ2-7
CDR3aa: ASSLFGSSSYEQY

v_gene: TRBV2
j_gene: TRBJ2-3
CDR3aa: ASKSGTFGGGLGTQY

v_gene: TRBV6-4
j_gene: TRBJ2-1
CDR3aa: ASSDPGTSLNEQF

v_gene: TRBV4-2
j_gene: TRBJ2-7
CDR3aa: ASSQALAATSYEQY

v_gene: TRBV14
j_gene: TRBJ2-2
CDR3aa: ASSLRGGRNTGELF

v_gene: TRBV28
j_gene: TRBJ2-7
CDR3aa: ASSTGQGGGRGQY